This TCR beta chain comes out of a study of neurological immune-mediated disorders. The study, taken as a whole, reports: No CDR3 amino acid sequences recurred among expanded clones across subjects, suggesting private repertoires in all groups. The level of TCR clonal expansion was highest in patients with HTLV-1-associated myelopathy and lowest in multiple sclerosis, where it fell below the level seen in healthy controls.

The cDNA was produced through 5'RACE with 10-nucleotide random UMIs. TCRdb reprocessed the 5' RACE reads via MiXCR and lists one record per CDR3 protein. This table has roughly 74,000 distinct CDR3 sequences, 4% to 6% appearing once. The germline V and J ends were trimmed by 6 bases and 3 bases, with 9 bases remaining between them. Germline values: CDR1 ENHRY, CDR2 SYGVKD. This CDR3 region has 13 residues. This clonotype was counted many times. Its specificity is not known. Unsorted libraries were generated from 2 million PBMCs held at -80 degrees C. Material: PBMCs. V usage is TRBV10-3 and J usage is TRBJ2-1, with D possibly being TRBD2 (6 bases). The receptor was derived from a man between 18 and 35 years old with multiple sclerosis. CDR3 residues: CAISPTSYNEQFF. As DNA, the CDR3 is TGTGCCATCAGCCCGACTAGCTACAATGAGCAGTTCTTC.